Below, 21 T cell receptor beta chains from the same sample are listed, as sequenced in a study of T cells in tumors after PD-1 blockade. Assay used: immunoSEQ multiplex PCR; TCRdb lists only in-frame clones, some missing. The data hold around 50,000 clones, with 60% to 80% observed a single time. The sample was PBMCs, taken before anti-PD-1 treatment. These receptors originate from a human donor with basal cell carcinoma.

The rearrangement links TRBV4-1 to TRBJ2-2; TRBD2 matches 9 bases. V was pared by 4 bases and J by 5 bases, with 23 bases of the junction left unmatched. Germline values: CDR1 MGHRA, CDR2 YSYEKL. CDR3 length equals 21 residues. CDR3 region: CASSPPNFRREGPGGTGELFF. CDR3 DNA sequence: TGCGCCAGCAGCCCCCCGAATTTTAGGCGGGAGGGCCCAGGAGGAACCGGGGAGCTGTTTTTT.

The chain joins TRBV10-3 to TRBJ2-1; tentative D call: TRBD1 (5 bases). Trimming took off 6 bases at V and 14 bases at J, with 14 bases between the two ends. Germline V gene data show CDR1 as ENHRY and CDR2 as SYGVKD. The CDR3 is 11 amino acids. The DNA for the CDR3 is TGTGCCATCAGCCAGGACACTCAGGAGTTCTTC. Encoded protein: CAISQDTQEFF.

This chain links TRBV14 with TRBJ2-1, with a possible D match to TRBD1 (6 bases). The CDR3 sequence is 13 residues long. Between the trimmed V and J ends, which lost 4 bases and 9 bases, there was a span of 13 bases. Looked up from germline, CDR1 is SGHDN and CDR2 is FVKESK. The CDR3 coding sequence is TGTGCCAGCAGCCGAGGACAGAGGAGTGAGCAGTTCTTC. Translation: CASSRGQRSEQFF.

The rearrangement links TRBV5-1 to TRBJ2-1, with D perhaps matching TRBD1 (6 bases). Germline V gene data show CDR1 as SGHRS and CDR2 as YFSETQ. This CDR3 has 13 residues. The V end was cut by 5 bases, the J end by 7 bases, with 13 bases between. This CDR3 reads CASRFQGSNEQFF. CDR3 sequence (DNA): TGCGCCAGCAGATTTCAGGGGAGTAATGAGCAGTTCTTC.

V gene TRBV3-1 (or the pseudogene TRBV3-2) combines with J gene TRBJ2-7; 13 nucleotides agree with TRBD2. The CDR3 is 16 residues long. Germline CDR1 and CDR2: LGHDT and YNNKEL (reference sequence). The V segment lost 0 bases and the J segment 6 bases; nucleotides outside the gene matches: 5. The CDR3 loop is CASSQDLGLAGREQYF. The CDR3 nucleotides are TGTGCCAGCAGCCAAGATTTGGGACTAGCGGGGCGCGAGCAGTACTTC.

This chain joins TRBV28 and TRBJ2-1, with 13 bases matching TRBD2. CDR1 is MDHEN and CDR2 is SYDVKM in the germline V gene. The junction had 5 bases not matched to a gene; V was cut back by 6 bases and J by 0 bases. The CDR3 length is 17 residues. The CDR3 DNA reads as TGTGCCAGCAGGGGGACTAGCGGGACCCTCTCCTACAATGAGCAGTTCTTC. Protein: CASRGTSGTLSYNEQFF.

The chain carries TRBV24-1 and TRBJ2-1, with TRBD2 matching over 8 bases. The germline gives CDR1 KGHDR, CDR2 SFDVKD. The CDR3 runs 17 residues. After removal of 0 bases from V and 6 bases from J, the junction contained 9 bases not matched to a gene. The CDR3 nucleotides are TGTGCCACCAGTGATTTGCCCGCGAGCGGGAGCCCCAATGAGCAGTTCTTC. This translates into CATSDLPASGSPNEQFF.

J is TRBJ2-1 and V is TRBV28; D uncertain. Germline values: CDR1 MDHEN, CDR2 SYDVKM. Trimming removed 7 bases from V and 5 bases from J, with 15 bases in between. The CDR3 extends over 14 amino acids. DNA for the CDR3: TGTGCCAGCAAAATTCCCCGGCCCAACAATGAGCAGTTCTTC. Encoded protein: CASKIPRPNNEQFF.

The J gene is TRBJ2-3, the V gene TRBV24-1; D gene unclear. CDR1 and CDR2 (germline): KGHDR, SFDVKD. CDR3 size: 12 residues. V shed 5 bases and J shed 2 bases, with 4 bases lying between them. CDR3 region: CATSGATDTQYF. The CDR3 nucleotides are TGTGCCACCAGTGGCGCCACAGATACGCAGTATTTT.

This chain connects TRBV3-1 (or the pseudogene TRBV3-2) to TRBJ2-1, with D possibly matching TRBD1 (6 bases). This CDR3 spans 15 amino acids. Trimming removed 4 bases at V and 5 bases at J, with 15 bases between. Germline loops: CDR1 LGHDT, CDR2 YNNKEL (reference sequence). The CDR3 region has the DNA TGTGCCAGCAGCCCCCGGGACACGATGAACAATGAGCAGTTCTTC. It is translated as CASSPRDTMNNEQFF.

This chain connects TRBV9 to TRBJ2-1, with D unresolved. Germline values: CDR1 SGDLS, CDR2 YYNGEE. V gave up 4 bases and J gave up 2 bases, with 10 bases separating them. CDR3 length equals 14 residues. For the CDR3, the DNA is TGTGCCAGCAGCTTCGGACCGACCTACAATGAGCAGTTCTTC. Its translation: CASSFGPTYNEQFF.

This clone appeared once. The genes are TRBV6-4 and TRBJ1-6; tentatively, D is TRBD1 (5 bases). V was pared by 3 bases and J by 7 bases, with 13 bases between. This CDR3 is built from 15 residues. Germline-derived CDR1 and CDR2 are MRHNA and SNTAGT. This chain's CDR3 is CASSELRGRNSPLHF. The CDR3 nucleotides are TGTGCCAGCAGTGAACTAAGGGGCAGAAATTCACCCCTCCACTTT.

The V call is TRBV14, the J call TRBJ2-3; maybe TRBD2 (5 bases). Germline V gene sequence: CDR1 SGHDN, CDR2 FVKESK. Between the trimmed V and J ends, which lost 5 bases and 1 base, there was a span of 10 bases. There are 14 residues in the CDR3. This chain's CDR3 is CASSSRGGTDTQYF. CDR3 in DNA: TGTGCCAGCAGCTCCCGGGGTGGCACAGATACGCAGTATTTT. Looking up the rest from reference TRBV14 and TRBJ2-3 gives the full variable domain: EAGVTQFPSHSVIEKGQTVTLRCDPISGHDNLYWYRRVMGKEIKFLLHFVKESKQDESGMPNNRFLAERTGGTYSTLKVQPAELEDSGVYFCASSSRGGTDTQYFGPGTRLTVL.

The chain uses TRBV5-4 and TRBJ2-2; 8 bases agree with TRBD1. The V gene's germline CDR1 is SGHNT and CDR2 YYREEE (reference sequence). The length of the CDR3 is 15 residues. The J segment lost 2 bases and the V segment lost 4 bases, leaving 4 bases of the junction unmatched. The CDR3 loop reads CASSPDRGNTGELFF. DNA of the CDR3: TGTGCCAGCAGCCCAGACAGGGGCAACACCGGGGAGCTGTTTTTT.

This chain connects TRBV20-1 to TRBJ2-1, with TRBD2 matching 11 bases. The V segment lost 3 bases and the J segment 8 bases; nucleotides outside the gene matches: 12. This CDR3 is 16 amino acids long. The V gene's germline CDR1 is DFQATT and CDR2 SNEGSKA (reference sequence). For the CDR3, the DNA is TGCAGTGCTAGTTCGCCTCTAGCGGGGGGACGCGATGAGCAGTTCTTC. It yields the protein CSASSPLAGGRDEQFF.

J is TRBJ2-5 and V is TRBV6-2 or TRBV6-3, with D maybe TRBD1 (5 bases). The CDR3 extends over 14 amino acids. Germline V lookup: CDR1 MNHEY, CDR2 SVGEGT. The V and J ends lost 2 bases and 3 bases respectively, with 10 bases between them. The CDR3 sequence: CASSYGAGKETQYF. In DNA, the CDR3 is TGTGCCAGCAGTTACGGGGCAGGTAAAGAGACCCAGTACTTC.

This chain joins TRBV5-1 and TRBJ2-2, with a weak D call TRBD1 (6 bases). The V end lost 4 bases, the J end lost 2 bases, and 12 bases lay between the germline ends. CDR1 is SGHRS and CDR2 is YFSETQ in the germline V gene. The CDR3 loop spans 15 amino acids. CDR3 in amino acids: CASSLGQPNTGELFF. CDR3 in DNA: TGCGCCAGCAGCCTAGGACAGCCTAACACCGGGGAGCTGTTTTTT.

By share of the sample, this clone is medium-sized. The CDR3 DNA follows: TGTGCCAGTAGTATTGGGTATAGGGGCCAAGAGACCCAGTACTTC. This encodes CASSIGYRGQETQYF. The chain carries TRBV19 and TRBJ2-5, with D possibly being TRBD1 (5 bases). The ends were cut back, 3 bases at V and 1 base at J, with 12 bases in the middle. The CDR3 has 15 residues. Per the germline V gene, CDR1 is LNHDA and CDR2 is SQIVND (reference sequence).

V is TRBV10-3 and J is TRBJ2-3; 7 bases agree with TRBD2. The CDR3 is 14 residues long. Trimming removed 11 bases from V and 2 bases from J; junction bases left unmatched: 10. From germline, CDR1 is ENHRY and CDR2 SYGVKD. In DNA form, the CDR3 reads TGTGCCTCCTCCGGGGGGACTCCCACAGATACGCAGTATTTT. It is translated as CASSGGTPTDTQYF.

CDR3 nucleotide sequence: TGCGCCAGCAGCCGCGAGGGACAGGGATCGGGCGAGCAGTACTTC. Amino acid sequence: CASSREGQGSGEQYF. V and J are TRBV5-1 and TRBJ2-7; 9 bases fit TRBD1. The CDR3 is 15 residues long. The germline CDR1 and CDR2 sequences are SGHRS and YFSETQ. The junction had 11 bases not matched to a gene; V was cut back by 4 bases and J by 6 bases. Supplemented by reference TRBV5-1 and TRBJ2-7, the full variable domain reads KAGVTQTPRYLIKTRGQQVTLSCSPISGHRSVSWYQQTPGQGLQFLFEYFSETQRNKGNFPGRFSGRQFSNSRSEMNVSTLELGDSALYLCASSREGQGSGEQYFGPGTRLTVT.

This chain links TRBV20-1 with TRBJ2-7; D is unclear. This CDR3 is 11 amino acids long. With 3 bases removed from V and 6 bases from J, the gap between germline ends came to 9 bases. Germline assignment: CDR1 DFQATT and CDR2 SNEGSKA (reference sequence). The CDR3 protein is CSASSLREQYF. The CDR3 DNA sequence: TGCAGTGCTAGTAGTCTTCGCGAGCAGTACTTC.